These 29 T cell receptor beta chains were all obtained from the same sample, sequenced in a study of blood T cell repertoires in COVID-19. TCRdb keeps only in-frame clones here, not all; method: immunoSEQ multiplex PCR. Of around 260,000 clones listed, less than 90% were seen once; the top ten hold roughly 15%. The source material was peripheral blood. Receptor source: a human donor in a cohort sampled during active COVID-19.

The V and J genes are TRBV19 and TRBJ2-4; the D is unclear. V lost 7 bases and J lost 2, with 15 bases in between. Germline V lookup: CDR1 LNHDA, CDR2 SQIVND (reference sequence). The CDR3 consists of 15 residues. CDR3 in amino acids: CASNSAGVPKNIQYF. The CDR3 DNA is TGTGCCAGTAATTCGGCAGGCGTGCCCAAAAACATTCAGTACTTC.

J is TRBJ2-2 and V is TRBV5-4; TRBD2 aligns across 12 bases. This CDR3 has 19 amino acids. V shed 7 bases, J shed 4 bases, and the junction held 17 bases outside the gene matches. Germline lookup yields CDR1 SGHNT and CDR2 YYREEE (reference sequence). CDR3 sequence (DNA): TGTGCCAGCTCAATCCGCCTTCTAGCGGGAGGGGCGGCCACCGGGGAGCTGTTTTTT. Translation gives CASSIRLLAGGAATGELFF.

The CDR3 DNA reads TGCGCCAGCAGCCTGGTTCTGGACACCTACAATGAGCAGTTCTTC. This codes for CASSLVLDTYNEQFF. This chain connects TRBV4-1 to TRBJ2-1; D is perhaps TRBD1 (5 bases). With 4 bases removed from V and 2 bases from J, the gap between germline ends came to 12 bases. This CDR3 has 15 amino acids. The germline gives CDR1 MGHRA, CDR2 YSYEKL.

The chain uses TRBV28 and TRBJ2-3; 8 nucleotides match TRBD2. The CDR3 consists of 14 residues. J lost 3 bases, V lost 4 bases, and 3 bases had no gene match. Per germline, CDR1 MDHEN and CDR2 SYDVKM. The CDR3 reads CASSSAGVTDTQYF. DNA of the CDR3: TGTGCCAGCAGTTCAGCGGGAGTTACAGATACGCAGTATTTT. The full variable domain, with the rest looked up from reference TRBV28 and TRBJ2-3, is DVKVTQSSRYLVKRTGEKVFLECVQDMDHENMFWYRQDPGLGLRLIYFSYDVKMKEKGDIPEGYSVSREKKERFSLILESASTNQTSMYLCASSSAGVTDTQYFGPGTRLTVL.

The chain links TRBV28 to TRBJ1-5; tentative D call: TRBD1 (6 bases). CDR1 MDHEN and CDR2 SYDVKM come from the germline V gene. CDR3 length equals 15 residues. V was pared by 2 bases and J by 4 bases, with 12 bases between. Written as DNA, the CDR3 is TGTGCCAGCAGTTTACTCGGACAGACAAATCAGCCCCAGCATTTT. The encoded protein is CASSLLGQTNQPQHF.

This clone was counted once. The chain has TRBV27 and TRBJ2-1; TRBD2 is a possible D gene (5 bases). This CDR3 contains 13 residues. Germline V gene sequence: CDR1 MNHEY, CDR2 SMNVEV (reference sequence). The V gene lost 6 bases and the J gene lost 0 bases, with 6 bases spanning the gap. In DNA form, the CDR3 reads TGTGCCAGCAGGGGGAGCTCCTACAATGAGCAGTTCTTC. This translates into CASRGSSYNEQFF.

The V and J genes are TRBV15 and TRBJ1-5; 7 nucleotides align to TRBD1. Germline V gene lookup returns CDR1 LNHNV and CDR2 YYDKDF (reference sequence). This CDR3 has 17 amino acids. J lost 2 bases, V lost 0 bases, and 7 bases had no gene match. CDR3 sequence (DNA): TGTGCCACCAGCAGAGATAAGGGGGCGCCGGGCAATCAGCCCCAGCATTTT. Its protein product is CATSRDKGAPGNQPQHF. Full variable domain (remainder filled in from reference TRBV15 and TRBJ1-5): DAMVIQNPRYQVTQFGKPVTLSCSQTLNHNVMYWYQQKSSQAPKLLFHYYDKDFNNEADTPDNFQSRRPNTSFCFLDIRSPGLGDTAMYLCATSRDKGAPGNQPQHFGDGTRLSIL.

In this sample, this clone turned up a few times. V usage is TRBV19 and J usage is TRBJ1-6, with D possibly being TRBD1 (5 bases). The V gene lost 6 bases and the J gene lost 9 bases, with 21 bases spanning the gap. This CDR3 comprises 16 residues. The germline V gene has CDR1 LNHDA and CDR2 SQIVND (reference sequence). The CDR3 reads CASSPGGRGPFSPLHF. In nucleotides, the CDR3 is TGTGCCAGTAGCCCCGGAGGGAGGGGACCATTTTCACCCCTCCACTTT.

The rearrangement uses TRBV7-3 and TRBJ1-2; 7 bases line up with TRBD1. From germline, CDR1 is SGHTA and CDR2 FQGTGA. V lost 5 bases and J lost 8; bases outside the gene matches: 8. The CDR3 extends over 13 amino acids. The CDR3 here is CASSPRQGWGYTF. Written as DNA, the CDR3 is TGTGCCAGCAGCCCGCGACAGGGCTGGGGCTACACCTTC.

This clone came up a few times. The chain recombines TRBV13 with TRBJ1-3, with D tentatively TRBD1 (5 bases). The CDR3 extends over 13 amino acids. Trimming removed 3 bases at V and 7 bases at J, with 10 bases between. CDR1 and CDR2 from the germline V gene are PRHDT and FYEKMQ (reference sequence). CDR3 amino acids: CASSLGRGNTIYF. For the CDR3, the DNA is TGTGCCAGCAGCTTGGGGCGGGGGAACACCATATATTTT.

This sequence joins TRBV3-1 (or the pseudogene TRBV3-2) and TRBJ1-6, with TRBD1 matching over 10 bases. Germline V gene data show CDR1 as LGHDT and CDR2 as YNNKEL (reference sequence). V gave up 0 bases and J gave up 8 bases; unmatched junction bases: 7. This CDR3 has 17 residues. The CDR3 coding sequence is TGTGCCAGCAGCCAAGATAGGGGACAGGGGACGGATTCACCCCTCCACTTT. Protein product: CASSQDRGQGTDSPLHF.

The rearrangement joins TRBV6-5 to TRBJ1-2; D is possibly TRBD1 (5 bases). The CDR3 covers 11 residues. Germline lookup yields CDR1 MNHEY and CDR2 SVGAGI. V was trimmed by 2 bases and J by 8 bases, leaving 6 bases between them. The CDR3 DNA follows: TGTGCCAGCAGTTACAGGGGAGGCTACACCTTC. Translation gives CASSYRGGYTF.

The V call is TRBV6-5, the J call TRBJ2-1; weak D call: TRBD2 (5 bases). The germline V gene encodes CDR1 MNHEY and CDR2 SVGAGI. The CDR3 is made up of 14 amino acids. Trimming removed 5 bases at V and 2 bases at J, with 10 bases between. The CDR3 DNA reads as TGTGCCAGCAGTCAGGACTGGGCCTACAATGAGCAGTTCTTC. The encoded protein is CASSQDWAYNEQFF.

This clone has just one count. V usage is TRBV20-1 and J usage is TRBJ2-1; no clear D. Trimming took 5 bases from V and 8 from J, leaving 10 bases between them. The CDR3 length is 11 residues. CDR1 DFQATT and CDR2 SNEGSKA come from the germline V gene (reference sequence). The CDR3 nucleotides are TGCAGTGCTTTTAAATCGGATGAGCAGTTCTTC. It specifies CSAFKSDEQFF.

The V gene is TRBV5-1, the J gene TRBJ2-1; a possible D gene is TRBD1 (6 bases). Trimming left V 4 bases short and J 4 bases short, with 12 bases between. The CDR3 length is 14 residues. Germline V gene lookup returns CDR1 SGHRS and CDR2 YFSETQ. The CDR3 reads CASSVMDSYNEQFF. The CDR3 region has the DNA TGCGCCAGCAGCGTAATGGACAGTTACAATGAGCAGTTCTTC.

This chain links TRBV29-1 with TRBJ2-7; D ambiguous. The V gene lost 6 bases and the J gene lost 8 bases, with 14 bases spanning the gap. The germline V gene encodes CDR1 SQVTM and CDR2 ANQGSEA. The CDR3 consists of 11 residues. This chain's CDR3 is CSVATALKQYF. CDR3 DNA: TGCAGCGTAGCGACTGCCCTCAAGCAGTACTTC.

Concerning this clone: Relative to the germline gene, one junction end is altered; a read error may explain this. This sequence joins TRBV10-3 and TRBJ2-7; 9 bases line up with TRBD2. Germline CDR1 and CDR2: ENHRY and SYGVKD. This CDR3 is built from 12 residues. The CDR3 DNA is TGTGCCATCAGTGAGAAGAGCGGGAGGCTTCAATTC. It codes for CAISEKSGRLQF.

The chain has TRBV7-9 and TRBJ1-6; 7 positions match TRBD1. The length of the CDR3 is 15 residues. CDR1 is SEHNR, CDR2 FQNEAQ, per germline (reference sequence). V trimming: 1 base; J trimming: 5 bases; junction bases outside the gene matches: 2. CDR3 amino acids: CASSLEGTDNSPLHF. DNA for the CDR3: TGTGCCAGCAGCTTAGAAGGGACAGATAATTCACCCCTCCACTTT.

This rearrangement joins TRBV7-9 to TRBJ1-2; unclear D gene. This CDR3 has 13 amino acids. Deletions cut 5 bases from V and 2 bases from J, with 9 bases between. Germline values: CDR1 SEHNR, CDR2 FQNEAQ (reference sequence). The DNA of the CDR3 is TGTGCCAGCAGCGCCGAGATAAACTATGGCTACACCTTC. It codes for CASSAEINYGYTF.

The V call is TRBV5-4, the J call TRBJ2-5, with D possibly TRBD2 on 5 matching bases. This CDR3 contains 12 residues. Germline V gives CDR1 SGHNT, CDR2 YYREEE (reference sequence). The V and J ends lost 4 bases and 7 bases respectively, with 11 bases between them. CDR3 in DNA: TGTGCCAGCAGCGTGGACGGAGGGACCCAGTACTTC. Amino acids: CASSVDGGTQYF.

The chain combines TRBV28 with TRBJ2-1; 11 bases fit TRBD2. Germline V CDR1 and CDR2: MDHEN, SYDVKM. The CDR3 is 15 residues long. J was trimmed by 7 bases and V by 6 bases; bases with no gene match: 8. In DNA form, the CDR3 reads TGTGCCAGCAGATTGGGGCTAGCGGGAGGAAATGAGCAGTTCTTC. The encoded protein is CASRLGLAGGNEQFF.

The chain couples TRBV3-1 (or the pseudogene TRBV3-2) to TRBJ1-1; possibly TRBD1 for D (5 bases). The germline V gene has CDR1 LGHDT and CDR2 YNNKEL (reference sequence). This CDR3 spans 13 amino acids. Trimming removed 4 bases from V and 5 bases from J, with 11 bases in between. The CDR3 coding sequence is TGTGCCAGCAGCCCAGGGTTTGAGACTGAAGCTTTCTTT. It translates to CASSPGFETEAFF.

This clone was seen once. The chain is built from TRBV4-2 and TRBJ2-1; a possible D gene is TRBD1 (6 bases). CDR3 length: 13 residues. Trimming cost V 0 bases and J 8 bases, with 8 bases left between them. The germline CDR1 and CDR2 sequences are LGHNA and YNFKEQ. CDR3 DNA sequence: TGTGCCAGCAGCCAAGATTCAGGGGATGAGCAGTTCTTC. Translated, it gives CASSQDSGDEQFF.

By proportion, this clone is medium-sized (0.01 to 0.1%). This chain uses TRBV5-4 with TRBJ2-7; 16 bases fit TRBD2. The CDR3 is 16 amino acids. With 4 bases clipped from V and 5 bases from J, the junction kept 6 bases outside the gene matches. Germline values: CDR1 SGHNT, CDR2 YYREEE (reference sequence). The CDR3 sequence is CASSAGLAGGSHEQYF. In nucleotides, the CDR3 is TGTGCCAGCAGCGCGGGACTAGCGGGAGGGTCCCACGAGCAGTACTTC.

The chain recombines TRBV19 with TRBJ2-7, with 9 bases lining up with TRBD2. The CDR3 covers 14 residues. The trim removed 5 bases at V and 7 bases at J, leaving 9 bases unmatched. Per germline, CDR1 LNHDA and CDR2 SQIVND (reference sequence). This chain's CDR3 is CASSVVAGAGEQYF. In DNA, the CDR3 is TGTGCCAGTAGTGTCGTAGCGGGAGCGGGTGAGCAGTACTTC.

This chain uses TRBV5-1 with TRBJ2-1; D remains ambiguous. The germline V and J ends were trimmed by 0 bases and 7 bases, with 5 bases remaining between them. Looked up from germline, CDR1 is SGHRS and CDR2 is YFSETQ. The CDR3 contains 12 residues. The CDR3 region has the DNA TGCGCCAGCAGCTTGGCCAGGAATGAGCAGTTCTTC. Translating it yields CASSLARNEQFF.

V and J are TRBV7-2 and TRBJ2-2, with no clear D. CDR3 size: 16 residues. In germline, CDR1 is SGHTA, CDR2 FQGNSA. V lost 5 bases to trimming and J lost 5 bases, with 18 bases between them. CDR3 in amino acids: CASSHPLGLGTGELFF. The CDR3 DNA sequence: TGTGCCAGCAGCCATCCTCTAGGCTTAGGAACCGGGGAGCTGTTTTTT.

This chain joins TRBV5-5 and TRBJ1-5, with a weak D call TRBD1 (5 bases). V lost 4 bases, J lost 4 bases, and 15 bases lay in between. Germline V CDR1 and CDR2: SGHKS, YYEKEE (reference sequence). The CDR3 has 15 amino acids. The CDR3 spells CASSPDGGRNQPQHF. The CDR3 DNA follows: TGTGCCAGCAGCCCCGACGGGGGTCGTAATCAGCCCCAGCATTTT.

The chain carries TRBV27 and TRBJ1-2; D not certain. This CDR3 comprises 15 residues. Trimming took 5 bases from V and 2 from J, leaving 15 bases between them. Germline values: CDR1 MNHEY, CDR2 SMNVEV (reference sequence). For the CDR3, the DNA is TGTGCCAGCAGTCCATCCGGGAGAACCAACTATGGCTACACCTTC. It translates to CASSPSGRTNYGYTF.